The source of this TCR beta chain is a study of blood T cell repertoires in COVID-19. Study-level information: Sample material is recorded as cDNA or gDNA derived from T cells, B-cell-depleted T cells, or PBMCs.

Original processing notes: Cell counts per sample came from amplifying reference gene primers. The assay was immunoSEQ multiplex PCR, and TCRdb's table has in-frame clones only and misses some. The V and J calls and the clone size are those of that table, but D and trimming were determined from the DNA. The table records about 130,000 clones, less than 85% of them present only once. Germline values: CDR1 SGHDT, CDR2 YYEEEE. The CDR3 is made up of 15 amino acids. The V segment lost 2 bases and the J segment 1 base; nucleotides outside the gene matches: 3. Sequencing was done on a sample of peripheral blood. The clonotype comes from a woman of 80 years or more with acute or convalescent COVID-19. The gene calls are TRBV5-6 and TRBJ2-7, with 10 nucleotides matching TRBD1. CDR3 sequence: CASSFGQGGSYEQYF. The CDR3 nucleotides are TGTGCCAGCAGCTTCGGACAGGGGGGTTCCTACGAGCAGTACTTC.